The rows below give T cell receptor beta chains drawn from one sample of a study of patients and donors after allogeneic stem cell transplantation. TCRdb passed the RT-PCR reads through MiXCR, listing each CDR3 protein once. The sample holds 3,500 to 4,500 distinct CDR3 sequences, approximately 16% seen once. Sequenced input: blood, either unsorted or a sorted T cell fraction (not recorded which). All receptors derive from a human donor who was either an allogeneic HSCT recipient or a stem cell or donor lymphocyte infusion donor (not recorded which). It is not recorded whose cells these are; they may come from a transplant donor. CDR3s leave out the opening cysteine and the closing phenylalanine or tryptophan. Not all rows give a size; the values are once, few, many and, for expanded clones, a class.

many,TRBJ2-7,TRBV9,ASSAGLAGVHEQY
NA,TRBJ2-4,TRBV2,ASIWDRGNIQY
few,TRBJ2-2,TRBV20-1,SARTNGELF
few,TRBJ1-1,TRBV7-9,ASSLLRMNTEAF
many,TRBJ1-5,TRBV2,ASSGLGQNQPQH
NA,TRBJ2-5,TRBV5-1,ASSLRQQETQY
many,TRBJ1-1,TRBV20-1,SPYRMNTEAF
NA,TRBJ2-7,TRBV10-3,AISGGGSSYEQY
medium-sized,TRBJ2-3,TRBV5-1,ASSLDLAGAPDTQY
NA,TRBJ2-7,TRBV9,ASSVGQGAYEQY
many,TRBJ1-1,TRBV29-1,SVEAVGNTEAF
few,TRBJ2-1,TRBV5-1,ASSLTSGRGSYNEQF
few,TRBJ2-7,TRBV20-1,SASPGTGAYEQY
NA,TRBJ1-4,TRBV19,ASRSPGQSSEKLF
NA,TRBJ1-1,TRBV18,ASSHWRGEAF
NA,TRBJ2-3,TRBV15,ATSRLAGGPDTQY
medium-sized,TRBJ1-1,TRBV3-1,ASSQLPWGGLGKNTEAF
NA,TRBJ1-1,TRBV7-9,ASSLPGMRITEAF
NA,TRBJ2-1,TRBV29-1,SVGRGAYNEQF
once,TRBJ1-6,TRBV9,ASSGGQGRHLPLH
many,TRBJ1-5,TRBV20-1,SARQGMWSSNQPQH
few,TRBJ2-3,TRBV10-3,AINRLAGADTQY
large,TRBJ1-6,TRBV10-2,ASRDRGWGDSSPLH
few,TRBJ1-3,TRBV12-3/TRBV12-4,ASSLIGTGFYGNTIY
many,TRBJ1-2,TRBV4-2,ASSQGTNLYGYT
many,TRBJ2-2,TRBV24-1,ATEGLAGATGELF
NA,TRBJ1-5,TRBV6-5,ASSYNSNQPQH
many,TRBJ2-3,TRBV11-3,ASSLGVLASGVDTQY
NA,TRBJ2-7,TRBV11-3,ASSLGGSYEQY
few,TRBJ2-1,TRBV5-1,ASSLAGTGAYNEQF
few,TRBJ2-7,TRBV5-4,ASSFWAGESYEQY
many,TRBJ2-7,TRBV7-8,ASSSREGGISYEQY
NA,TRBJ2-2,TRBV20-1,SARGAMTNTGELF
few,TRBJ2-7,TRBV2,ASSETRTLREQY
medium-sized,TRBJ1-5,TRBV6-5,ASSLSNNQPQH
once,TRBJ2-7,TRBV7-7,ASSLADRDEQY
NA,TRBJ1-1,TRBV11-2,ASSLDVKRISEAF
NA,TRBJ2-1,TRBV3-1,ASKAGGGNEQF
many,TRBJ1-2,TRBV4-2,ASRRQGIYGYT
many,TRBJ1-2,TRBV28,ASSFDSHYGYT
NA,TRBJ1-2,TRBV10-1,ASSEEPGDGYT
NA,TRBJ1-4,TRBV6-5,ASSYFRGEGEKLF
few,TRBJ1-6,TRBV6-1,ASTWTGWGSPLH
few,TRBJ1-3,TRBV25-1,ASSGRLGTGGSGNTIY
NA,TRBJ1-2,TRBV6-5,ASSYGGQGAYGYT
few,TRBJ2-1,TRBV12-3/TRBV12-4,ASSFRSGGAYNEQF
NA,TRBJ1-2,TRBV5-6,ASMPTGSPFHGYT
NA,TRBJ1-3,TRBV5-1,ASSLVVGNTIY
few,TRBJ2-7,TRBV18,ASSPLQDYEQY
many,TRBJ1-4,TRBV5-6,ASSDYLGEKLF
few,TRBJ2-3,TRBV9,ASSSADTQY
few,TRBJ1-6,TRBV3-1,ASSQDGDSNSPLH
NA,TRBJ2-5,TRBV10-3,AISEAGSETQY
few,TRBJ2-7,TRBV4-1,ASSQGTDLYEQY